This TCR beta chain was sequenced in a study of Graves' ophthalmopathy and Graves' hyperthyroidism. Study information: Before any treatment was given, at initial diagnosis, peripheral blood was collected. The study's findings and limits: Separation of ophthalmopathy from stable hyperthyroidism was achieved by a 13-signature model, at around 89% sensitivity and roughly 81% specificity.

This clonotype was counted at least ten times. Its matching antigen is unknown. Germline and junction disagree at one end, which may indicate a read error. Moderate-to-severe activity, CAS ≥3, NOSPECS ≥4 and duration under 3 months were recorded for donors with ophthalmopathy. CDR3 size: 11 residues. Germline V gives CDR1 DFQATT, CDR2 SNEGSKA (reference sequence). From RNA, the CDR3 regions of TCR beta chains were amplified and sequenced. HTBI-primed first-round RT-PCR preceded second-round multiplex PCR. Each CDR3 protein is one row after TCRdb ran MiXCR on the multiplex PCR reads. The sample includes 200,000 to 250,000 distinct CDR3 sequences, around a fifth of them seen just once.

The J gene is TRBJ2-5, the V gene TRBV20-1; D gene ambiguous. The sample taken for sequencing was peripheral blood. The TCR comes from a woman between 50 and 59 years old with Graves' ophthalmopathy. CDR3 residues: CSVRPPETQYF. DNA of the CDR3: TGCAGTGTTAGACCCCCAGAGACCCAGTACTTC.